This TCR beta chain was obtained from a study of blood T cell repertoires in COVID-19. Across the study: Material from acute and convalescent COVID-19 was sourced from the United States, Italy and Spain.

Per the original methods: Counts of nucleated cells, estimated from reference gene primer amplification, were obtained. TCRdb keeps only in-frame clones here, not all; method: immunoSEQ multiplex PCR. V and J calls and clone size follow that table, whereas D and trimming were derived from the DNA. Among roughly 350,000 clones listed, 88% were seen once. The CDR3 consists of 13 residues. V lost 10 bases and J lost 8; bases outside the gene matches: 13. Germline lookup yields CDR1 MDHEN and CDR2 SYDVKM. Sequencing used peripheral blood. The chain uses TRBV28 and TRBJ1-2, with 7 bases identical to TRBD1. This clonotype was sampled from a woman in her seventies with COVID-19, enrolled during active disease. CDR3 protein: CAIQPTGMSGYTF. Written as DNA, the CDR3 is TGTGCCATTCAACCGACAGGGATGAGCGGCTACACCTTC.